A selection of T cell receptor beta chains follows, all from one sample in a study of T cells in Graves' hyperthyroidism and ophthalmopathy. TCRdb reprocessed the multiplex PCR reads via MiXCR and lists one record per CDR3 protein. The sample gives a few hundred thousand distinct CDR3 sequences, approximately 14% of which show up once; approximately 7% is in the top ten. Sequenced material: blood. These TCRs come from a woman in her thirties with Graves' hyperthyroidism. Both conserved end residues are trimmed from each CDR3. D genes are given only for firm matches. Not all rows give a size; the values are once, few, many and, for expanded clones, a class.

D gene	V gene	clone size	J gene	CDR3 protein
-	TRBV6-1	many	TRBJ2-1	ASRPTPSSYNEQF
-	TRBV3-1	few	TRBJ2-4	ASSQGGRKNIQY
-	TRBV12-3/TRBV12-4	many	TRBJ1-5	ASSVTGSAWSNQPQH
TRBD1	TRBV7-2	-	TRBJ2-1	ASRFTGTGDWNEQF
TRBD1	TRBV5-1	-	TRBJ1-2	ASSFAQGYYGYT
TRBD1	TRBV10-2	-	TRBJ1-1	ATATGKTEAF
-	TRBV7-6	-	TRBJ1-1	ASSLTPTGTEAF
TRBD1	TRBV27	many	TRBJ1-1	ASSLYPTGEAF
TRBD2	TRBV20-1	many	TRBJ2-5	SASIETSGRDVQY
-	TRBV10-3	few	TRBJ1-6	AISDISRPLYNSPLH
-	TRBV18	many	TRBJ2-1	ASSPPTFNEQF
TRBD2	TRBV28	many	TRBJ2-2	ASSFRRLANTGELF
TRBD2	TRBV4-1	-	TRBJ2-7	ASSQSGRARGYEQY
-	TRBV19	-	TRBJ2-7	ASSMSGYEQY
-	TRBV20-1	-	TRBJ1-1	SARRADEAF
TRBD2	TRBV5-1	-	TRBJ2-1	ASGTGTSGPSSYNEQF
-	TRBV14	-	TRBJ2-7	ASSRAGVGGYEQY
-	TRBV5-1	many	TRBJ2-1	ASSLGGTAYNEQF
TRBD2	TRBV5-4	-	TRBJ2-1	ASSLVPLAGDNEQF
-	TRBV25-1	-	TRBJ2-5	ASSGQIHQETQY
-	TRBV20-1	many	TRBJ2-3	SASNVDTQY
-	TRBV12-3/TRBV12-4	many	TRBJ1-2	ASSLGEGLGYT
TRBD2	TRBV5-1	-	TRBJ2-1	ASSLGTSGGDEQF
TRBD2	TRBV20-1	few	TRBJ2-7	SAKSGREDEQY
TRBD2	TRBV6-1	many	TRBJ2-7	ASSARLAGPYEQY
-	TRBV11-2	many	TRBJ2-3	ASSLALSDTQY
-	TRBV19	once	TRBJ1-1	ASSIDSRFLNTEAF
TRBD1	TRBV5-1	few	TRBJ2-7	ASSLGQGNWYEQY
-	TRBV7-7	-	TRBJ2-7	ASSLDESSYEQY
-	TRBV4-1	-	TRBJ2-3	ASSQVWGLASTDTQY
TRBD2	TRBV29-1	-	TRBJ2-5	SVGNVGGETQY
-	TRBV3-1	few	TRBJ1-2	ASSRDLDSYGYT
-	TRBV7-7	many	TRBJ2-1	ASSLGTSNYNEQF
-	TRBV5-1	many	TRBJ2-7	ASIGGSYEQY
-	TRBV6-2/TRBV6-3	many	TRBJ2-5	ASSYAPTQETQY
TRBD2	TRBV5-8	many	TRBJ2-7	ASSPGRGSSYEQY
TRBD2	TRBV5-8	many	TRBJ2-1	ASSPTSGSSEQF
-	TRBV15	many	TRBJ2-7	ATSREAGTSYEQY
-	TRBV11-3	many	TRBJ1-1	ASSAWWGTEAF
-	TRBV2	many	TRBJ2-1	ASVKTYNEQF
TRBD1	TRBV20-1	-	TRBJ2-7	SAREDSTGVGEQY
-	TRBV30	-	TRBJ2-7	AWRPTPALEQY
-	TRBV6-1	few	TRBJ2-3	ASSYSGVGSTDTQY
TRBD1	TRBV15	-	TRBJ1-5	ATSAGGGVGSNQPQH
TRBD1	TRBV6-1	many	TRBJ1-6	ASSEDDRGQSPLH
-	TRBV4-2	few	TRBJ1-1	ASSQSKLKNTEAF
-	TRBV6-5	-	TRBJ1-1	ASSYRQAKYTEAF
TRBD2	TRBV20-1	many	TRBJ2-3	SARWGGYTDTQY
-	TRBV25-1	-	TRBJ1-1	ASSEAGENTEAF
-	TRBV6-2/TRBV6-3	many	TRBJ2-1	ASSYLQGRVGQF
TRBD2	TRBV27	many	TRBJ2-4	ASRPQGLADIKHIQY
-	TRBV15	many	TRBJ2-7	ATSLENWSYEQY
TRBD1	TRBV5-1	-	TRBJ1-6	ASSWDRVVGSPLH
-	TRBV29-1	many	TRBJ1-4	SVDLRGRDEKLF
-	TRBV28	few	TRBJ2-7	ASSSGRVLIDEQY
-	TRBV5-4	few	TRBJ1-6	ASSLDRNNSPLH
TRBD2	TRBV11-2	many	TRBJ2-7	ASSLGAGGSYEQY
-	TRBV12-3/TRBV12-4	-	TRBJ2-3	ASSLGGAGAGTQY
TRBD1	TRBV18	many	TRBJ2-1	ASSPGQTNEQF
TRBD1	TRBV6-1	few	TRBJ1-4	ASRAAIGTGAEKLF